This is a list of T cell receptor beta chains from one sample in a study of blood T cell repertoires in COVID-19. Only in-frame clones appear in the TCRdb table, and some are missing; sequencing was by immunoSEQ multiplex PCR. Of approximately 170,000 clones detected, about 92% appear once; the ten largest clones hold 18%. The sequencing sample was made of peripheral blood. All receptors come from a man aged 60 to 75 with active or convalescent COVID-19. Each CDR3 is given with its conserved first and last residue. Fields, in order: CDR3 protein, CDR3 DNA, clone size, D gene, V gene, J gene. The D gene is left open where the match is weak. The size of a clone is reported for some rows only, either as once, few or many, or as a class for expanded clones.

cdr3_aa: CASSLDPGWNTEAFF
cdr3_nt: TGTGCCAGCAGCTTAGATCCAGGCTGGAACACTGAAGCTTTCTTT
clone_size: NA
d_call: NA
v_call: TRBV11-2
j_call: TRBJ1-1

cdr3_aa: CASSPPPGQGQNYGYTF
cdr3_nt: TGTGCCAGCAGTCCTCCACCGGGACAGGGGCAAAACTATGGCTACACCTTC
clone_size: NA
d_call: TRBD1
v_call: TRBV6-6
j_call: TRBJ1-2

cdr3_aa: CASSESTTANTEAFF
cdr3_nt: TGTGCCAGCAGTGAATCGACGACAGCGAACACTGAAGCTTTCTTT
clone_size: NA
d_call: NA
v_call: TRBV6-1
j_call: TRBJ1-1

cdr3_aa: CASRGNLGTLNEQFF
cdr3_nt: TGCGCCAGCAGAGGGAACTTGGGGACTCTCAATGAGCAGTTCTTC
clone_size: once
d_call: NA
v_call: TRBV5-1
j_call: TRBJ2-1

cdr3_aa: CASSQRQGIRGNQPQHF
cdr3_nt: TGCGCCAGCAGCCAAAGACAGGGTATAAGGGGCAATCAGCCCCAGCATTTT
clone_size: NA
d_call: TRBD1
v_call: TRBV4-1
j_call: TRBJ1-5

cdr3_aa: CAISEGTSAETQYF
cdr3_nt: TGTGCCATCAGTGAGGGGACTAGCGCTGAGACCCAGTACTTC
clone_size: NA
d_call: TRBD2
v_call: TRBV10-3
j_call: TRBJ2-5

cdr3_aa: CASSPTLRQGNYGYTF
cdr3_nt: TGTGCCAGCAGCCCGACCCTGAGACAGGGTAACTATGGCTACACCTTC
clone_size: NA
d_call: TRBD1
v_call: TRBV7-9
j_call: TRBJ1-2

cdr3_aa: CASSLGTGVGYGYTF
cdr3_nt: TGCGCCAGCAGCTTGGGGACAGGGGTTGGCTATGGCTACACCTTC
clone_size: NA
d_call: TRBD1
v_call: TRBV5-1
j_call: TRBJ1-2

cdr3_aa: CASSRQEVTGELFF
cdr3_nt: TGTGCCAGTAGTCGGCAGGAGGTAACCGGGGAGCTGTTTTTT
clone_size: NA
d_call: NA
v_call: TRBV19
j_call: TRBJ2-2

cdr3_aa: CASSFIVSNQPQHF
cdr3_nt: TGTGCCAGCAGTTTCATAGTTAGCAATCAGCCCCAGCATTTT
clone_size: NA
d_call: NA
v_call: TRBV28
j_call: TRBJ1-5

cdr3_aa: CASSLQGAPSNQPQHF
cdr3_nt: TGTGCCAGCAGCTTACAGGGGGCTCCTAGCAATCAGCCCCAGCATTTT
clone_size: NA
d_call: TRBD1
v_call: TRBV7-2
j_call: TRBJ1-5